What follows is one T cell receptor (beta chain) and its context. Data came from immunoSEQ multiplex PCR; TCRdb stores just in-frame clones and leaves some out. The profile covers tens of thousands of clones, with more than 80% appearing a single time and 18% taken by the ten largest. The data derive from a study of blood T cell repertoires in COVID-19. Trimming took 9 bases from V and 5 from J; bases not matched to a gene: 12. The CDR3 has 14 amino acids. The V gene's germline CDR1 is SGHTA and CDR2 FQGNSA. Sequencing input: peripheral blood. The chain joins TRBV7-2 to TRBJ1-1; 7 bases line up with TRBD1. This receptor was identified in a woman aged 60-70 years with acute or convalescent COVID-19. The DNA for the CDR3 is TGTGCCAGTAAAATAGAGGGGGCGGTGACTGAAGCTTTCTTT. The encoded protein is CASKIEGAVTEAFF.